This entry lists 19 T cell receptor beta chains sequenced from one sample in a study of T cells expressing NK-cell markers. Reprocessing the 5' RACE reads, TCRdb reports a single entry for every CDR3 protein and omits DNA. The sample data list a few hundred thousand distinct CDR3 sequences. Sample: blood T cells: a sorted CD56 or NKG2C T cell subset, CD4+ or CD8+ T cells, or bulk PBMC T cells (not recorded which). These receptor sequences come from a man aged 18-30 years in good health.

The genes are TRBV12-3 or TRBV12-4 and TRBJ1-1; absent DNA, TCRdb's TRBD1 call cannot be checked. This CDR3 is 14 amino acids long. CDR3 sequence: CASSSGRGEAEAFF.

The V call is TRBV6-1, the J call TRBJ1-2; TCRdb selects TRBD1, and the lack of DNA leaves this call unchecked. The CDR3 spans 17 residues. CDR1 MNHNS and CDR2 SASEGT come from the germline V gene. CDR3 sequence: CASSTSVQDRGNYGYTF.

The CDR3 here is CASSFTSGMETQYF. The rearrangement uses TRBV5-1 and TRBJ2-5; TCRdb reports TRBD2, a call that lacks DNA to check it against. The CDR3 totals 14 residues. Germline CDR1 reads SGHRS; CDR2 reads YFSETQ.

The chain recombines TRBV6-1 with TRBJ2-4; no DNA is available, so the TRBD2 call from TCRdb remains unchecked. The CDR3 consists of 12 residues. The germline gives CDR1 MNHNS, CDR2 SASEGT. Here the CDR3 reads CAATTEENIQYF.

V usage is TRBV12-5 and J usage is TRBJ2-7; TCRdb's D gene call, TRBD1, goes unchecked for lack of DNA. Germline V CDR1 and CDR2: LGHNT, FRNRAP. CDR3 size: 13 residues. The chain's CDR3 is CASSGGTQWEQYF.

The chain uses TRBV9 and TRBJ2-3; TCRdb reports TRBD2, a call that lacks DNA to check it against. The germline V gene has CDR1 SGDLS and CDR2 YYNGEE. The CDR3 runs 17 residues. The CDR3: CASSTPTMGLDIDTQYF.

The CDR3 spells CASSLDSEMQYF. This chain joins TRBV5-1 and TRBJ2-3. This CDR3 comprises 12 residues. Germline-derived CDR1 and CDR2 are SGHRS and YFSETQ.

The chain couples TRBV25-1 to TRBJ2-7; TCRdb calls TRBD2, which cannot be checked without DNA. This CDR3 region has 14 residues. CDR1 and CDR2 from the germline V gene are MGHDK and SYGVNS. The CDR3 is CASSYGTSGGEQYF.

The rearrangement joins TRBV29-1 to TRBJ2-6. CDR3 size: 13 residues. CDR1 and CDR2 from the germline V gene are SQVTM and ANQGSEA. The CDR3 loop reads CSVGGTGPNVLTF.

This chain links TRBV7-2 with TRBJ2-5; absent DNA, TCRdb's TRBD1 call cannot be checked. In germline, CDR1 is SGHTA, CDR2 FQGNSA. The CDR3 totals 15 residues. CDR3 loop: CASSLGIGVLETQYF.

The chain recombines TRBV10-3 with TRBJ2-2; the D call from TCRdb, TRBD2, cannot be confirmed without DNA. Germline-derived CDR1 and CDR2 are ENHRY and SYGVKD. The CDR3 totals 17 residues. The CDR3 region is CAISALAGGRDTGELFF.

CDR3 protein: CASSLGSLENIQYF. The chain links TRBV5-1 to TRBJ2-4. Per germline, CDR1 SGHRS and CDR2 YFSETQ. The CDR3 totals 14 residues.

The rearrangement uses TRBV25-1 and TRBJ2-2; the D call from TCRdb, TRBD1, cannot be confirmed without DNA. CDR3 length: 18 amino acids. Germline-derived CDR1 and CDR2 are MGHDK and SYGVNS. The CDR3 is CASSEWGQIGGGTGELFF.

The J gene is TRBJ2-7, the V gene TRBV29-1; no DNA is available, so the TRBD2 call from TCRdb remains unchecked. The length of the CDR3 is 14 residues. Germline V lookup: CDR1 SQVTM, CDR2 ANQGSEA. The CDR3 reads CSVDLAGGSHEQYF.

The genes are TRBV28 and TRBJ2-7; TCRdb's D gene call, TRBD1, goes unchecked for lack of DNA. Looked up from germline, CDR1 is MDHEN and CDR2 is SYDVKM. The CDR3 length is 15 residues. CDR3 amino acids: CASEFSGTGMHEQYF. The variable domain in full, with the rest retrieved from reference TRBV28 and TRBJ2-7, is DVKVTQSSRYLVKRTGEKVFLECVQDMDHENMFWYRQDPGLGLRLIYFSYDVKMKEKGDIPEGYSVSREKKERFSLILESASTNQTSMYLCASEFSGTGMHEQYFGPGTRLTVT.

The V gene is TRBV27, the J gene TRBJ2-1; TCRdb's D call, TRBD2, is unchecked because there is no DNA. This CDR3 has 18 amino acids. Per germline, CDR1 MNHEY and CDR2 SMNVEV (reference sequence). The CDR3 loop is CASSTINLAGGGGVGQFF.

The J gene is TRBJ2-1, the V gene TRBV12-3 or TRBV12-4; TCRdb's assignment of TRBD2 cannot be checked, as there is no DNA. The CDR3 is made up of 15 amino acids. CDR3: CASSPEASGNNEQFF.

The chain has TRBV5-1 and TRBJ2-4; TCRdb's assignment of TRBD1 cannot be checked, as there is no DNA. The CDR3 sequence is 14 residues long. Germline lookup yields CDR1 SGHRS and CDR2 YFSETQ. The CDR3 loop is CASSRGQGANIQYF.

The genes are TRBV5-1 and TRBJ2-7; without DNA, the TCRdb call of TRBD1 cannot be checked. CDR1 is SGHRS, CDR2 YFSETQ, per germline. CDR3 length: 15 amino acids. The CDR3 here is CASSLVGGSGYEQYF.